This is a list of T cell receptor beta chains from one sample in a study of blood T cell repertoires in COVID-19. TCRdb's table, derived via immunoSEQ multiplex PCR, lists solely in-frame clones and lacks some. Of roughly 40,000 clones in the sample, around 90% are singletons; the top ten hold approximately 3%. The specimen was peripheral blood. These TCRs come from a man in his fifties with active COVID-19. Each CDR3 is given with its conserved first and last residue. A D gene is named only where the DNA matches it firmly. Rows give clone size only sometimes, using once, few, many, or a class for an expanded clone.

D gene: -; clone size: -; V gene: TRBV5-5; J gene: TRBJ1-1; CDR3 protein: CASSPPMGVNTEAFF; CDR3 DNA: TGTGCCAGCAGCCCTCCTATGGGAGTGAACACTGAAGCTTTCTTT
D gene: -; clone size: -; V gene: TRBV27; J gene: TRBJ2-1; CDR3 protein: CASSLPPQGEQFF; CDR3 DNA: TGTGCCAGCAGTTTGCCGCCTCAGGGGGAGCAGTTCTTC
D gene: TRBD2; clone size: few; V gene: TRBV6-2/TRBV6-3; J gene: TRBJ2-1; CDR3 protein: CASSYLGLAGGPSYNEQFF; CDR3 DNA: TGTGCCAGCAGTTACTTGGGACTAGCGGGGGGTCCCTCCTACAATGAGCAGTTCTTC
D gene: -; clone size: -; V gene: TRBV2; J gene: TRBJ1-5; CDR3 protein: CASKGRGYQPQHF; CDR3 DNA: TGTGCCAGCAAGGGCAGGGGCTATCAGCCCCAGCATTTT
D gene: TRBD1; clone size: -; V gene: TRBV3-1/TRBV3-2; J gene: TRBJ2-2; CDR3 protein: CASSRRDRVAGELFF; CDR3 DNA: TGTGCCAGCAGCCGCCGGGACAGGGTCGCCGGGGAGCTGTTTTTT
D gene: -; clone size: -; V gene: TRBV29-1; J gene: TRBJ2-1; CDR3 protein: CSVDHGGLSSSYNEQFF; CDR3 DNA: TGCAGCGTTGACCACGGGGGGCTCTCTAGCTCCTACAATGAGCAGTTCTTC
D gene: -; clone size: -; V gene: TRBV19; J gene: TRBJ1-5; CDR3 protein: CASSIGQQLNQPQHF; CDR3 DNA: TGTGCCAGTAGTATCGGACAGCAGCTAAATCAGCCCCAGCATTTT
D gene: -; clone size: -; V gene: TRBV7-2; J gene: TRBJ1-3; CDR3 protein: CASSLDSVLNTIYF; CDR3 DNA: TGTGCCAGCAGCTTAGATTCCGTCTTAAACACCATATATTTT
D gene: -; clone size: -; V gene: TRBV5-6; J gene: TRBJ1-5; CDR3 protein: CASSLDSRGNQPQHF; CDR3 DNA: TGTGCCAGCAGCTTGGATTCTCGGGGGAATCAGCCCCAGCATTTT
D gene: TRBD1; clone size: -; V gene: TRBV10-3; J gene: TRBJ1-6; CDR3 protein: CAISDGDRFNSPLHF; CDR3 DNA: TGTGCCATCAGTGATGGGGACAGGTTTAATTCACCCCTCCACTTT
D gene: -; clone size: -; V gene: TRBV7-2; J gene: TRBJ1-2; CDR3 protein: CASSLPIYGYTF; CDR3 DNA: TGTGCCAGCAGCCTACCCATCTACGGGTACACCTTC
D gene: TRBD1; clone size: once; V gene: TRBV19; J gene: TRBJ1-2; CDR3 protein: CASHGTGGGYTF; CDR3 DNA: TGTGCCAGTCACGGGACAGGGGGAGGGTACACCTTC
D gene: TRBD1; clone size: -; V gene: TRBV19; J gene: TRBJ1-1; CDR3 protein: CASSRTGKRRGTEAFF; CDR3 DNA: TGTGCCAGTAGTAGGACAGGGAAGAGGCGCGGCACTGAAGCTTTCTTT
D gene: -; clone size: -; V gene: TRBV6-5; J gene: TRBJ1-4; CDR3 protein: CASSSTDATNEKLFF; CDR3 DNA: TGTGCCAGCAGTTCGACAGATGCAACTAATGAAAAACTGTTTTTT
D gene: -; clone size: -; V gene: TRBV7-8; J gene: TRBJ1-1; CDR3 protein: CASSLVLGPRGTEAFF; CDR3 DNA: TGTGCCAGCAGCTTAGTATTAGGGCCCCGGGGCACTGAAGCTTTCTTT
D gene: TRBD2; clone size: -; V gene: TRBV6-4; J gene: TRBJ2-3; CDR3 protein: CASSDSRGGSTDTQYF; CDR3 DNA: TGTGCCAGCAGTGACTCTCGCGGGGGTAGCACAGATACGCAGTATTTT
D gene: -; clone size: -; V gene: TRBV4-1; J gene: TRBJ1-2; CDR3 protein: CASSQVMSFANYGYTF; CDR3 DNA: TGCGCCAGCAGCCAAGTAATGTCCTTTGCTAACTATGGCTACACCTTC
D gene: TRBD2; clone size: once; V gene: TRBV6-5; J gene: TRBJ2-3; CDR3 protein: CALLKTSGADTQYF; CDR3 DNA: TGTGCCTTACTCAAGACTAGCGGGGCAGATACGCAGTATTTT
D gene: -; clone size: -; V gene: TRBV5-1; J gene: TRBJ2-7; CDR3 protein: CASSLGGYEQYF; CDR3 DNA: TGCGCCAGCAGCCTCGGAGGTTACGAGCAGTACTTC
D gene: TRBD1; clone size: -; V gene: TRBV6-1; J gene: TRBJ1-1; CDR3 protein: CASSEVRDRSGGVGTEAFF; CDR3 DNA: TGTGCCAGCAGTGAAGTTAGGGACAGGTCAGGGGGTGTTGGCACTGAAGCTTTCTTT
D gene: TRBD2; clone size: -; V gene: TRBV2; J gene: TRBJ2-1; CDR3 protein: CASKRDSSGDEQFF; CDR3 DNA: TGTGCCAGCAAGCGGGACTCTTCTGGGGATGAGCAGTTCTTC
D gene: -; clone size: -; V gene: TRBV15; J gene: TRBJ1-5; CDR3 protein: CATSRDQNLVQGSNQPQHF; CDR3 DNA: TGTGCCACCAGCAGAGATCAAAATTTAGTACAGGGCAGCAATCAGCCCCAGCATTTT
D gene: -; clone size: few; V gene: TRBV6-2/TRBV6-3; J gene: TRBJ2-7; CDR3 protein: CASSSTTGQPVFLYEQYF; CDR3 DNA: TGTGCCAGCAGTTCCACCACTGGACAGCCTGTCTTCCTCTACGAGCAGTACTTC
D gene: TRBD1; clone size: -; V gene: TRBV5-4; J gene: TRBJ1-6; CDR3 protein: CASSLGGTGLSYNSPLHF; CDR3 DNA: TGTGCCAGCAGCTTGGGCGGGACAGGGTTGTCATATAATTCACCCCTCCACTTT
D gene: -; clone size: -; V gene: TRBV30; J gene: TRBJ2-3; CDR3 protein: CAWSVVYGGPLSRTDTQYF; CDR3 DNA: TGTGCCTGGAGTGTAGTGTACGGGGGTCCCTTATCGCGCACAGATACGCAGTATTTT
D gene: TRBD1; clone size: -; V gene: TRBV4-3; J gene: TRBJ2-3; CDR3 protein: CASSQTTDRADTQYF; CDR3 DNA: TGCGCCAGCAGCCAAACGACGGACAGGGCAGATACGCAGTATTTT
D gene: -; clone size: -; V gene: TRBV28; J gene: TRBJ2-1; CDR3 protein: CASSLLASYYEQFF; CDR3 DNA: TGTGCCAGCAGTTTATTGGCTAGTTACTATGAGCAGTTCTTC
D gene: TRBD2; clone size: once; V gene: TRBV24-1; J gene: TRBJ2-1; CDR3 protein: CATSDAGTSGSPEQFF; CDR3 DNA: TGTGCCACCAGTGATGCCGGGACTAGCGGATCCCCTGAGCAGTTCTTC
D gene: TRBD1; clone size: -; V gene: TRBV7-9; J gene: TRBJ1-1; CDR3 protein: CASSFMGTGGNTEAFF; CDR3 DNA: TGTGCCAGCAGCTTTATGGGTACAGGGGGTAACACTGAAGCTTTCTTT
D gene: -; clone size: -; V gene: TRBV3-1/TRBV3-2; J gene: TRBJ1-2; CDR3 protein: CASSQDQIGAWDGYTF; CDR3 DNA: TGTGCCAGCAGCCAAGATCAGATTGGGGCTTGGGATGGCTACACCTTC
D gene: -; clone size: once; V gene: TRBV12-1; J gene: TRBJ1-2; CDR3 protein: CASSFGRNPRANYGYTF; CDR3 DNA: TGTGCCAGCAGCTTTGGCAGAAACCCTAGAGCTAACTATGGCTACACCTTC
D gene: -; clone size: -; V gene: TRBV10-3; J gene: TRBJ2-3; CDR3 protein: CAINRAGDTQYF; CDR3 DNA: TGTGCCATCAACCGGGCAGGGGATACGCAGTATTTT
D gene: -; clone size: -; V gene: TRBV20-1; J gene: TRBJ2-1; CDR3 protein: CSARYYNEQFF; CDR3 DNA: TGCAGTGCTAGGTACTACAATGAGCAGTTCTTC
D gene: TRBD1; clone size: -; V gene: TRBV4-1; J gene: TRBJ1-6; CDR3 protein: CASSHTGARAYNSPLHF; CDR3 DNA: TGCGCCAGCAGCCACACAGGGGCTAGGGCCTATAATTCACCCCTCCACTTT
D gene: -; clone size: -; V gene: TRBV6-5; J gene: TRBJ2-2; CDR3 protein: CASTGHDTGELFF; CDR3 DNA: TGTGCCAGCACGGGACATGACACCGGGGAGCTGTTTTTT
D gene: -; clone size: -; V gene: TRBV7-8; J gene: TRBJ2-1; CDR3 protein: CASSLVEGNYNEQFF; CDR3 DNA: TGTGCCAGCAGCTTAGTTGAGGGTAACTACAATGAGCAGTTCTTC
D gene: TRBD1; clone size: -; V gene: TRBV4-3; J gene: TRBJ2-5; CDR3 protein: CASSQEPTGGRETQYF; CDR3 DNA: TGCGCCAGCAGCCAAGAACCAACAGGGGGCCGGGAGACCCAGTACTTC
D gene: TRBD2; clone size: -; V gene: TRBV12-3/TRBV12-4; J gene: TRBJ2-3; CDR3 protein: CASKGGLGDTQYF; CDR3 DNA: TGTGCCAGCAAGGGAGGGCTGGGAGATACGCAGTATTTT
D gene: TRBD2; clone size: -; V gene: TRBV7-3; J gene: TRBJ2-5; CDR3 protein: CASSPTSGGAFRRETQYF; CDR3 DNA: TGTGCCAGCAGCCCCACTAGCGGGGGGGCATTCAGGAGAGAGACCCAGTACTTC
D gene: -; clone size: -; V gene: TRBV3-1/TRBV3-2; J gene: TRBJ1-4; CDR3 protein: CASRAPGEKLFF; CDR3 DNA: TGTGCCAGCAGAGCCCCGGGGGAAAAACTGTTTTTT
D gene: -; clone size: -; V gene: TRBV6-5; J gene: TRBJ1-2; CDR3 protein: CASSYRGRGYDYGYTF; CDR3 DNA: TGTGCCAGCAGTTACCGTGGTAGGGGATATGACTATGGCTACACCTTC
D gene: -; clone size: -; V gene: TRBV6-5; J gene: TRBJ1-2; CDR3 protein: CASRFSNYGYTF; CDR3 DNA: TGTGCCAGCAGGTTCTCTAACTATGGCTACACCTTC
D gene: -; clone size: -; V gene: TRBV29-1; J gene: TRBJ2-2; CDR3 protein: CSVAQGRTGELFF; CDR3 DNA: TGCAGCGTAGCACAGGGTCGGACCGGGGAGCTGTTTTTT
D gene: TRBD2; clone size: once; V gene: TRBV9; J gene: TRBJ2-3; CDR3 protein: CASSRAGATDTQYF; CDR3 DNA: TGTGCCAGCAGTAGAGCGGGGGCCACAGATACGCAGTATTTT
D gene: TRBD1; clone size: once; V gene: TRBV12-5; J gene: TRBJ2-6; CDR3 protein: CASGLVRTQPGQVSESGANVLTF; CDR3 DNA: TGTGCTAGTGGTTTGGTACGGACCCAACCGGGACAGGTCAGCGAGTCTGGGGCCAACGTCCTGACTTTC
D gene: -; clone size: -; V gene: TRBV18; J gene: TRBJ2-2; CDR3 protein: CASSQEQGRIRWELFF; CDR3 DNA: TGTGCCAGCTCACAAGAGCAGGGAAGGATCCGGTGGGAGCTGTTTTTT
D gene: -; clone size: -; V gene: TRBV24-1; J gene: TRBJ1-5; CDR3 protein: CATPRAAMWNQPQHF; CDR3 DNA: TGTGCCACCCCCCGAGCGGCAATGTGGAATCAGCCCCAGCATTTT
D gene: TRBD2; clone size: -; V gene: TRBV6-5; J gene: TRBJ2-5; CDR3 protein: CASSITSGGGETQYF; CDR3 DNA: TGTGCCAGCTCAATTACTAGCGGGGGAGGTGAGACCCAGTACTTC
D gene: TRBD1; clone size: -; V gene: TRBV6-2/TRBV6-3; J gene: TRBJ2-7; CDR3 protein: CASSYGTGQYEQYF; CDR3 DNA: TGTGCCAGCAGTTACGGGACAGGGCAGTACGAGCAGTACTTC
D gene: -; clone size: -; V gene: TRBV6-4; J gene: TRBJ2-6; CDR3 protein: CASSVPADPTFSGANVLTF; CDR3 DNA: TGTGCCAGCAGTGTCCCAGCGGACCCCACCTTCTCTGGGGCCAACGTCCTGACTTTC
D gene: TRBD1; clone size: -; V gene: TRBV13; J gene: TRBJ2-7; CDR3 protein: CASSDRDRGLYEQYF; CDR3 DNA: TGTGCCAGCAGCGACCGGGACAGGGGGCTATACGAGCAGTACTTC
D gene: -; clone size: -; V gene: TRBV12-3/TRBV12-4; J gene: TRBJ1-1; CDR3 protein: CASSLGRGTEAFF; CDR3 DNA: TGTGCCAGCAGTTTGGGCAGGGGCACTGAAGCTTTCTTT
D gene: -; clone size: -; V gene: TRBV5-6; J gene: TRBJ2-5; CDR3 protein: CASSRQQETQYF; CDR3 DNA: TGTGCCAGCAGCCGACAGCAAGAGACCCAGTACTTC